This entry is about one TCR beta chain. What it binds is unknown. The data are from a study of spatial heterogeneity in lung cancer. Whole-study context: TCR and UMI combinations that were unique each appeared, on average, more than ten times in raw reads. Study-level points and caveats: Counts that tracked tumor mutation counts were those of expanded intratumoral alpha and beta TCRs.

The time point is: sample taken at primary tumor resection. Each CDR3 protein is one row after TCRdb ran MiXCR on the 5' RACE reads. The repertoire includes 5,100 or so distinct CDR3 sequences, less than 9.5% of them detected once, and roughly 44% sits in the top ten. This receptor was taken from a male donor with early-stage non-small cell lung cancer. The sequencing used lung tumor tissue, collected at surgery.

CDR3 residues: CSARGGGENTIYF. CDR3 DNA: TGCAGTGCCCGCGGAGGGGGGGAAAACACCATATATTTT. The chain combines TRBV20-1 with TRBJ1-3; maybe TRBD1 (6 bases). In germline, CDR1 is DFQATT, CDR2 SNEGSKA (reference sequence). This CDR3 region has 13 residues. Trimming took 6 bases from V and 6 from J, leaving 15 bases between them.